Each of the 26 T cell receptor beta chains below was sequenced from the same sample in a study of T cells in Graves' hyperthyroidism and ophthalmopathy. Regions amplified from RNA transcripts were the TCR beta CDR3 regions. Primed by the HTBI set, a first-round RT-PCR was run on the TCR CDR3. Via MiXCR, TCRdb re-called the multiplex PCR reads, giving one row per CDR3 protein. The table includes fewer than 450,000 distinct CDR3 sequences, approximately 17% detected once. Material: blood. These receptors were obtained from a man aged 18 to 29 with Graves' ophthalmopathy.

The chain couples TRBV6-1 to TRBJ1-1, with D possibly TRBD1 on 5 matching bases. V was shortened by 7 bases and J by 5 bases, with 17 bases between the two germline ends. Germline V gene lookup returns CDR1 MNHNS and CDR2 SASEGT. The CDR3 is 14 amino acids. CDR3 DNA sequence: TGTGCCAGCAAAGGAGGAGTTGGGGGGACTGAAGCTTTCTTT. Translating it yields CASKGGVGGTEAFF.

This clonotype came up many times. The genes are TRBV12-3 or TRBV12-4 and TRBJ1-1, with a possible D match to TRBD1 (5 bases). This CDR3 is 13 amino acids long. Trimming cost V 8 bases and J 5 bases, with 15 bases left between them. The DNA for the CDR3 is TGTGCCAGCCCTGTCGAGGCAGGGACTGAAGCTTTCTTT. As protein: CASPVEAGTEAFF.

This chain joins TRBV15 and TRBJ1-5; D is unresolved. Germline CDR1 and CDR2: LNHNV and YYDKDF (reference sequence). The CDR3 loop spans 13 amino acids. V was pared by 3 bases and J by 4 bases, with 7 bases between. The chain's CDR3 is CATSRERNQPQHF. The CDR3 DNA reads as TGTGCCACCAGCAGGGAAAGGAATCAGCCCCAGCATTTT.

This clonotype was found many times. The gene calls are TRBV7-9 and TRBJ1-5; 10 bases map to TRBD1. The CDR3 length is 16 residues. V lost 5 bases and J lost 2; bases outside the gene matches: 6. The germline V gene has CDR1 SEHNR and CDR2 FQNEAQ (reference sequence). The CDR3 sequence: CASSARDRGGNQPQHF. The CDR3 nucleotides are TGTGCCAGCAGCGCAAGGGACAGGGGTGGCAATCAGCCCCAGCATTTT.

CDR3 sequence: CASRPTTGGNQPQHF. CDR3 coding DNA: TGCGCCAGCAGACCTACCACAGGGGGCAATCAGCCCCAGCATTTT. This rearrangement joins TRBV5-1 to TRBJ1-5; 7 nucleotides agree with TRBD1. The CDR3 has 15 amino acids. Trimming cost V 5 bases and J 2 bases; bases outside gene matches: 7. Germline lookup yields CDR1 SGHRS and CDR2 YFSETQ. Full variable domain (missing parts from reference TRBV5-1 and TRBJ1-5): KAGVTQTPRYLIKTRGQQVTLSCSPISGHRSVSWYQQTPGQGLQFLFEYFSETQRNKGNFPGRFSGRQFSNSRSEMNVSTLELGDSALYLCASRPTTGGNQPQHFGDGTRLSIL.

This chain links TRBV4-1 with TRBJ2-7; D gene unclear. CDR3 size: 16 residues. CDR1 and CDR2 from the germline V gene are MGHRA and YSYEKL. Deletions cut 1 base from V and 3 bases from J, with 16 bases between. The CDR3 DNA reads TGCGCCAGCAGCCAAGTCATTGTCCCTAAATACTACGAGCAGTACTTC. As protein: CASSQVIVPKYYEQYF.

This clonotype was observed many times. The chain links TRBV5-1 to TRBJ2-1, with 8 bases fitting TRBD1. This CDR3 region has 15 residues. J gave up 7 bases and V 4 bases, and 10 bases lay outside the gene matches. In germline, CDR1 is SGHRS, CDR2 YFSETQ. As DNA, the CDR3 is TGCGCCAGCAGCACAGCCCTGGGACAGGTGAATGAGCAGTTCTTC. Protein: CASSTALGQVNEQFF.

V usage is TRBV11-2 and J usage is TRBJ2-5; 13 nucleotides align to TRBD2. CDR1 is SGHAT, CDR2 FQNNGV, per germline. The CDR3 consists of 19 residues. The junction had 17 bases not matched to a gene; V was cut back by 5 bases and J by 5 bases. CDR3 bases: TGTGCCAGCAGCATAGGGGTACAACTAGCGGGAGGGCCTTTTGAGACCCAGTACTTC. It translates to CASSIGVQLAGGPFETQYF.

This clonotype was seen ten or more times. This sequence joins TRBV12-3 or TRBV12-4 and TRBJ1-1, with TRBD1 identical over 7 bases. The CDR3 has 14 residues. V lost 6 bases to trimming and J lost 4 bases; unmatched junction nucleotides: 8. This CDR3 is CASRQGNQATEAFF. CDR3 coding DNA: TGTGCCAGCAGACAGGGGAATCAGGCCACTGAAGCTTTCTTT.

The table lists this clonotype with a few counts. The chain links TRBV5-5 to TRBJ2-3; D is unresolved. This CDR3 spans 15 amino acids. Per the germline V gene, CDR1 is SGHKS and CDR2 is YYEKEE (reference sequence). V was pared by 4 bases and J by 4 bases, with 16 bases between. The CDR3 is CASSLSANLADTQYF. The CDR3 nucleotides read TGTGCCAGCAGCCTCTCGGCTAACCTAGCAGATACGCAGTATTTT.

This clonotype was picked up a small number of times. The chain recombines TRBV2 with TRBJ2-5, with D possibly called TRBD1 or TRBD2 (6 bases each). The CDR3 has 12 amino acids. The germline V and J ends were trimmed by 6 bases and 4 bases, with 9 bases remaining between them. Germline loops: CDR1 SNHLY, CDR2 FYNNEI. The CDR3 DNA reads as TGTGCCAGCAGGGGGGGCCCAGAGACCCAGTACTTC. Translation gives CASRGGPETQYF.

This clonotype occurred many times. Written as DNA, the CDR3 is TGTGCCAGCAGTGAAGCGCGGCGCACAGATACGCAGTATTTT. It yields the protein CASSEARRTDTQYF. The chain couples TRBV2 to TRBJ2-3; D is unclear. This CDR3 contains 14 residues. Germline lookup yields CDR1 SNHLY and CDR2 FYNNEI. The ends were cut back, 0 bases at V and 1 base at J, with 5 bases in the middle.

The chain joins TRBV5-1 to TRBJ2-1, with 8 bases fitting TRBD2. Trimming cost V 4 bases and J 6 bases; bases outside gene matches: 9. The CDR3 is made up of 15 amino acids. The germline CDR1 and CDR2 sequences are SGHRS and YFSETQ. The CDR3 spells CASSPGNGGGNEQFF. The CDR3 nucleotides are TGCGCCAGCAGCCCGGGGAACGGGGGGGGCAATGAGCAGTTCTTC.

The J gene is TRBJ1-5, the V gene TRBV6-5; a possible D gene is TRBD1 (6 bases). The germline V gene encodes CDR1 MNHEY and CDR2 SVGAGI. The CDR3 length is 15 residues. The germline V and J ends were trimmed by 2 bases and 2 bases, with 10 bases remaining between them. Written as DNA, the CDR3 is TGTGCCAGCAGTTACGCGGACAGTGGCAATCAGCCCCAGCATTTT. Translated: CASSYADSGNQPQHF.

The CDR3 region is CASPKADRGVWTDTQYF. The CDR3 region has the DNA TGTGCCAGCCCCAAGGCGGACAGGGGAGTATGGACAGATACGCAGTATTTT. The rearrangement joins TRBV28 to TRBJ2-3; 9 nucleotides agree with TRBD1. Germline CDR1 MDHEN, CDR2 SYDVKM. The CDR3 sequence is 17 residues long. V dropped 8 bases and J dropped 3; count of bases not matched to a gene: 15.

The rearrangement joins TRBV6-5 to TRBJ1-1; a weak D match, TRBD1 (6 bases). The germline V gene has CDR1 MNHEY and CDR2 SVGAGI. The V gene lost 2 bases and the J gene lost 4 bases, with 11 bases spanning the gap. This CDR3 is 14 amino acids long. The CDR3 coding sequence is TGTGCCAGCAGTTACAAGGGGGTCGGCACTGAAGCTTTCTTT. This gives the protein CASSYKGVGTEAFF.

Only a few counts were recorded for this clonotype. V is TRBV5-6 and J is TRBJ1-4, with D perhaps matching TRBD1 (5 bases). Germline CDR1 SGHDT, CDR2 YYEEEE. The CDR3 loop spans 15 amino acids. Trimming removed 0 bases at V and 6 bases at J, with 12 bases between. The CDR3 sequence is CASSLVDSEDEKLFF. The CDR3 DNA follows: TGTGCCAGCAGCTTGGTTGACAGCGAGGATGAAAAACTGTTTTTT.

The rearrangement uses TRBV2 and TRBJ1-4, with D perhaps matching TRBD1 (5 bases). Germline V lookup: CDR1 SNHLY, CDR2 FYNNEI. V lost 6 bases, J lost 7 bases, and 18 bases lay in between. The CDR3 extends over 15 amino acids. The CDR3 bases are TGTGCCAGCAGGCAAAAAGGGATTCAGGGTGAAAAACTGTTTTTT. Translation gives CASRQKGIQGEKLFF.

The chain uses TRBV10-3 and TRBJ1-2, with TRBD1 identical over 7 bases. The length of the CDR3 is 14 residues. Trimming cost V 6 bases and J 3 bases; bases outside gene matches: 7. CDR1 and CDR2 from the germline V gene are ENHRY and SYGVKD. The CDR3 loop reads CAIRQSGTDYGYTF. CDR3 DNA: TGTGCCATCAGACAATCCGGGACAGACTATGGCTACACCTTC.

This chain links TRBV6-1 with TRBJ2-3; 10 bases map to TRBD1. The CDR3 runs 15 residues. Per the germline V gene, CDR1 is MNHNS and CDR2 is SASEGT. Trimming cost V 10 bases and J 4 bases; bases outside gene matches: 11. CDR3 DNA: TGTGCCACCCGCTTGGGACAGGGGTTTTCAGATACGCAGTATTTT. Its translation is CATRLGQGFSDTQYF.

In this sample, this clonotype turned up many times. The rearrangement uses TRBV2 and TRBJ2-7; no clear D gene. Between the trimmed V and J ends, which lost 4 bases and 2 bases, there was a span of 12 bases. The CDR3 consists of 14 residues. Germline CDR1 and CDR2: SNHLY and FYNNEI. CDR3 nucleotide sequence: TGTGCCAGCAGTGTTTTCGGTGGTCCCTACGAGCAGTACTTC. This encodes CASSVFGGPYEQYF.

This clonotype appeared a few times. In DNA form, the CDR3 reads TGCGCCAGCAGCCAAGAAACTAGCTCCTACAATGAGCAGTTCTTC. It is translated as CASSQETSSYNEQFF. The chain employs TRBV4-1 and TRBJ2-1; D possibly corresponds to TRBD2 (5 bases). The V end was cut by 0 bases, the J end by 0 bases, with 6 bases between. This CDR3 is built from 15 residues. Looked up from germline, CDR1 is MGHRA and CDR2 is YSYEKL.

Comment on this clonotype: A read error is possible here, since a much larger clone lies one base away. J is TRBJ1-2 and V is TRBV18, with D maybe TRBD1 (5 bases). Germline lookup yields CDR1 KGHSH and CDR2 LQKENI. Trimming left V 3 bases short and J 6 bases short, with 17 bases between. The CDR3 runs to 15 residues. Written as DNA, the CDR3 is TGTGCCAGCTCACCTCCGGGACGCAGCGGGAATGGCTACACCTTC. Translated, it gives CASSPPGRSGNGYTF.

A few counts support this clonotype. The chain joins TRBV7-6 to TRBJ2-1; TRBD1 matches 7 bases. V was pared by 3 bases and J by 0 bases, with 14 bases of the junction left unmatched. CDR1 is SGHVS, CDR2 FNYEAQ, per germline. This CDR3 has 19 amino acids. CDR3 DNA: TGTGCCAGCAGCTTGAGTGGGCAGGGGGTCTCGGGCTCCTACAATGAGCAGTTCTTC. This gives the protein CASSLSGQGVSGSYNEQFF.

This clonotype was observed many times. The V call is TRBV12-3 or TRBV12-4, the J call TRBJ2-1, with 10 bases matching TRBD2. There are 15 residues in the CDR3. Trimming cost V 6 bases and J 7 bases; bases outside gene matches: 9. The chain's CDR3 is CASRFLAGAGNEQFF. CDR3 coding DNA: TGTGCCAGCAGGTTTCTAGCGGGGGCTGGAAATGAGCAGTTCTTC.

The chain has TRBV5-1 and TRBJ1-1, with D possibly TRBD1 on 6 matching bases. Trimming shortened V by 3 bases and J by 8 bases, and 14 bases separated the two germline ends. The CDR3 runs to 13 residues. Germline V CDR1 and CDR2: SGHRS, YFSETQ. CDR3 bases: TGCGCCAGCAGCTGGAGCAGGGGCGACGAAGCTTTCTTT. Translated: CASSWSRGDEAFF.